These T cell receptor beta chains were read from a single sample in a study of blood T cell repertoires in COVID-19. Sequencing used immunoSEQ multiplex PCR; TCRdb keeps in-frame clones, though not all of them. The table lists 130,000 to 150,000 clones, 81% of them singletons. Sequencing used peripheral blood. The receptors stem from a human donor in a cohort sampled during active COVID-19. Both conserved end residues are part of each CDR3. The order of the fields is V gene, D gene, CDR3 protein. The D gene is left open where the match is weak.

V gene: TRBV7-2
D gene: NA
CDR3 protein: CASSLALGVGVGKRYEQYF

V gene: TRBV5-4
D gene: NA
CDR3 protein: CASSPRLGGGEETQYF

V gene: TRBV7-2
D gene: NA
CDR3 protein: CASSPKGGLTGELFF

V gene: TRBV7-3
D gene: NA
CDR3 protein: CASSLTHRETEAFF

V gene: TRBV12-3/TRBV12-4
D gene: NA
CDR3 protein: CASRRSSLYEQFF

V gene: TRBV5-6
D gene: NA
CDR3 protein: CASSLGSTTGTLGEKLFF

V gene: TRBV28
D gene: NA
CDR3 protein: CASSLSFGYTF

V gene: TRBV6-2/TRBV6-3
D gene: NA
CDR3 protein: CASSRQKNTEAFF

V gene: TRBV24-1
D gene: TRBD2
CDR3 protein: CATSIPGLAGGSDTQYF

V gene: TRBV18
D gene: TRBD2
CDR3 protein: CASSPRRESGRETQYF

V gene: TRBV18
D gene: NA
CDR3 protein: CASSLGDPPYEQYF

V gene: TRBV19
D gene: TRBD2
CDR3 protein: CASSMSSGSEVYEQYF

V gene: TRBV11-2
D gene: NA
CDR3 protein: CASSSPNRETQYF

V gene: TRBV24-1
D gene: NA
CDR3 protein: CATSDARLGSGSYTF

V gene: TRBV19
D gene: NA
CDR3 protein: CASSKWASSYEQYF

V gene: TRBV4-2
D gene: TRBD1
CDR3 protein: CASSQGDSVDTQYF

V gene: TRBV24-1
D gene: TRBD2
CDR3 protein: CATSDPTSGVINEQFF

V gene: TRBV5-1
D gene: TRBD2
CDR3 protein: CASSPGLAGGNYEQYF

V gene: TRBV5-5
D gene: TRBD2
CDR3 protein: CASSLIAGVAEQYF

V gene: TRBV29-1
D gene: NA
CDR3 protein: CSAYPGQWDNEQFF

V gene: TRBV7-8
D gene: TRBD1
CDR3 protein: CASSLAGGQAIRQYF

V gene: TRBV24-1
D gene: TRBD2
CDR3 protein: CATSDSSGGEETQYF

V gene: TRBV14
D gene: NA
CDR3 protein: CASSPPDSTQAKNIQYF

V gene: TRBV6-5
D gene: NA
CDR3 protein: CASTEADRNNYGYTF

V gene: TRBV19
D gene: TRBD1
CDR3 protein: CASSTTGGSEQYF

V gene: TRBV9
D gene: TRBD1
CDR3 protein: CASSATGTETYEQYF

V gene: TRBV6-5
D gene: TRBD2
CDR3 protein: CASSYKRGSGDTQYF

V gene: TRBV28
D gene: TRBD2
CDR3 protein: CASSLPAGTSSNEQFF

V gene: TRBV18
D gene: TRBD2
CDR3 protein: CASSPSGRTSGSKETQYF

V gene: TRBV18
D gene: TRBD1
CDR3 protein: CASSPRTGNNEKLFF

V gene: TRBV29-1
D gene: TRBD1
CDR3 protein: CSVHHRDRVYEQYF

V gene: TRBV29-1
D gene: TRBD2
CDR3 protein: CSGGLAGGNQQYF

V gene: TRBV5-5
D gene: TRBD1
CDR3 protein: CASSLTGGTYEQYF

V gene: TRBV6-6
D gene: NA
CDR3 protein: CASRSTAYLAGNTIYF

V gene: TRBV28
D gene: TRBD2
CDR3 protein: CASRQAGGPYEQYF

V gene: TRBV4-3
D gene: TRBD1
CDR3 protein: CASSQGPDRGSYEQYF

V gene: TRBV19
D gene: NA
CDR3 protein: CASRRGGGEKLFF

V gene: TRBV25-1
D gene: TRBD2
CDR3 protein: CASSEFSGTTYEQYF

V gene: TRBV7-2
D gene: NA
CDR3 protein: CASSSPWRGEQYF

V gene: TRBV7-3
D gene: TRBD1
CDR3 protein: CASSLTGGMNTEAFF

V gene: TRBV4-2
D gene: NA
CDR3 protein: CASSRSNRGAQSSPLHF

V gene: TRBV7-6
D gene: NA
CDR3 protein: CASSLAPGQNTEAFF

V gene: TRBV27
D gene: TRBD1
CDR3 protein: CASSKRQGRGGNSPLHF

V gene: TRBV6-2/TRBV6-3
D gene: NA
CDR3 protein: CASSYQVGGTRPYEQYF

V gene: TRBV28
D gene: TRBD2
CDR3 protein: CASSIPPGLAGADTQYF

V gene: TRBV7-8
D gene: TRBD1
CDR3 protein: CASSLAAGQGASGANVLTF

V gene: TRBV6-6
D gene: TRBD1
CDR3 protein: CASSPLGTRQGAPNEKLFF

V gene: TRBV27
D gene: TRBD1
CDR3 protein: CASSLQGQVGSRGAFF

V gene: TRBV9
D gene: NA
CDR3 protein: CASSEGGGGAYEQYF

V gene: TRBV6-1
D gene: TRBD1
CDR3 protein: CASSEGDSRYEQYF